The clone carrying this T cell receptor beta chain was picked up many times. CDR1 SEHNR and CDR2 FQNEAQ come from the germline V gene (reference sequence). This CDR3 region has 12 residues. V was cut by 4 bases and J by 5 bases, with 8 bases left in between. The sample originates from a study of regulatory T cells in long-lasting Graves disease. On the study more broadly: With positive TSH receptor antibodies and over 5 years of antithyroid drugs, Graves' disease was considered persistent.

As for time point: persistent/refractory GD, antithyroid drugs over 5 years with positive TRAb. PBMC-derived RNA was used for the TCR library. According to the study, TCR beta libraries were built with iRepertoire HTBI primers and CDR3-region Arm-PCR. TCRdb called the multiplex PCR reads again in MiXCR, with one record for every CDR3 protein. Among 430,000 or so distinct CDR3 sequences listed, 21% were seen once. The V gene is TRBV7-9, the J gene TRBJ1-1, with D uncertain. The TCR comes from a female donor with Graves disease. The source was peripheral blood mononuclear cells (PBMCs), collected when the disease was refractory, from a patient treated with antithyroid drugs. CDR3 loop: CASSSVGTEAFF. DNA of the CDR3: TGTGCCAGCAGCTCCGTAGGAACTGAAGCTTTCTTT.